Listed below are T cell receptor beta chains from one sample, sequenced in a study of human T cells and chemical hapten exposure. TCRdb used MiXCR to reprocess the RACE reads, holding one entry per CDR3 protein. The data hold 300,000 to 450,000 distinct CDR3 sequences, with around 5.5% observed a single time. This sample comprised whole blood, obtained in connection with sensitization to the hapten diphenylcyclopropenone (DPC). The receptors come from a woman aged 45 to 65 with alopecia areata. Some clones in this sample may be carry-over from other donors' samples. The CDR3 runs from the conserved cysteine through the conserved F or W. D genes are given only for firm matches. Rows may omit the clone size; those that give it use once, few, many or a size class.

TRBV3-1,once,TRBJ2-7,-,CASSHEPTGEQYF,TGTGCCAGCAGCCACGAACCCACTGGAGAGCAGTACTTC
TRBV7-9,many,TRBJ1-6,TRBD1,CAVPGTEDSPLHF,TGTGCCGTTCCCGGGACAGAAGATTCACCCCTCCACTTT
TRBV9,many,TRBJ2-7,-,CASSVGARGNFDEQYF,TGTGCCAGCAGCGTAGGGGCGAGGGGAAATTTCGACGAGCAGTACTTC
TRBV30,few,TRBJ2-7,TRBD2,CAWSVGTNYEQYF,TGTGCCTGGAGTGTAGGGACTAATTACGAGCAGTACTTC
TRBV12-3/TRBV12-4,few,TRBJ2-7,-,CASTITGQAYEQYF,TGTGCCAGCACCATCACGGGGCAGGCATACGAGCAGTACTTC
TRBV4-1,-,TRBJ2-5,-,CASSQVDSETQYF,TGCGCCAGCAGCCAAGTAGACAGTGAGACCCAGTACTTC
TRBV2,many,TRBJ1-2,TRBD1,CASRGQVNYGYTF,TGTGCCAGCAGGGGACAGGTTAACTATGGCTACACCTTC
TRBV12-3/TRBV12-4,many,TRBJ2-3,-,CASSHGGGAASTDTQYF,TGTGCCAGCAGCCATGGGGGGGGGGCCGCTAGCACAGATACGCAGTATTTT
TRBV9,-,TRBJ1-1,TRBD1,CASSVGAGGVREAFF,TGTGCCAGCAGCGTAGGCGCAGGGGGGGTACGTGAAGCTTTCTTT
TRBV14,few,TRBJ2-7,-,CASSQVLYEQYF,TGTGCCAGCAGCCAAGTCCTTTACGAGCAGTACTTC
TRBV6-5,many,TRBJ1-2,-,CASSPDSIYGYTF,TGTGCCAGCAGTCCCGACAGCATCTATGGCTACACCTTC
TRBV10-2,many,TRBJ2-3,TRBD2,CASCPRTSGTSTDTQYF,TGCGCCAGCTGTCCCCGGACTAGCGGGACTAGCACAGATACGCAGTATTTT
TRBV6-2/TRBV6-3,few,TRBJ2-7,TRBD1,CASSYSMRQGDNYEQYF,TGTGCCAGCAGTTACTCGATGAGACAGGGAGATAATTACGAGCAGTACTTC
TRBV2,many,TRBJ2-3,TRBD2,CASKREGGTDTQYF,TGTGCCAGTAAGCGGGAGGGTGGCACAGATACGCAGTATTTT
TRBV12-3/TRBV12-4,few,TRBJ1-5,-,CASSATINQPQHF,TGTGCCAGCAGTGCCACTATCAATCAGCCCCAGCATTTT
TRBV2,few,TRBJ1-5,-,CASSSQGYSNQPQHF,TGTGCCAGCAGTTCACAGGGTTATAGCAATCAGCCCCAGCATTTT
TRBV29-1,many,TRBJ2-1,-,CSVIPHGTEQFF,TGCAGCGTAATCCCCCACGGTACTGAGCAGTTCTTC
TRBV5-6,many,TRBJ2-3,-,CASSLWGVRDTQYF,TGTGCCAGCAGCTTGTGGGGGGTTAGAGATACGCAGTATTTT
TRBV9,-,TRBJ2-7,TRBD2,CASSAPSAGGEATYEQYF,TGTGCCAGCAGCGCCCCTTCCGCTGGGGGGGAAGCGACCTACGAGCAGTACTTC
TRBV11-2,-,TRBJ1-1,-,CASSPQGARNTEAFF,TGTGCCAGCAGCCCGCAGGGTGCTCGAAACACTGAAGCTTTCTTT
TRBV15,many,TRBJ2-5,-,CATSREVIGSGETQYF,TGTGCCACCAGCAGAGAGGTAATAGGTAGCGGAGAGACCCAGTACTTC
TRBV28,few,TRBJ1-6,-,CASSSDRPLKYNSPLHF,TGTGCCAGCAGTTCGGATCGCCCTCTAAAGTATAATTCACCCCTCCACTTT
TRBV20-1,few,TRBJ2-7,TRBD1,CSARDRDYEQYF,TGCAGTGCACGGGACAGAGACTACGAGCAGTACTTC
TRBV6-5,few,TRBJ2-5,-,CASSYSASQETQYF,TGTGCCAGCAGTTACTCGGCATCCCAAGAGACCCAGTACTTC
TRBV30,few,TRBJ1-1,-,CAWSAQANTEAFF,TGTGCCTGGAGTGCACAGGCGAACACTGAAGCTTTCTTT
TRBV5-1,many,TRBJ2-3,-,CASSLDGGTDTQYF,TGTGCCAGCAGTTTAGACGGGGGCACAGATACGCAGTATTTT
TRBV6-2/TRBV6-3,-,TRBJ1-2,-,CASSWGRNGYTF,TGTGCCAGCAGTTGGGGACGGAATGGCTACACCTTC
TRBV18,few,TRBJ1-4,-,CASSFQQATNEKLFF,TGTGCCAGCTCGTTTCAACAAGCAACTAATGAAAAACTGTTTTTT
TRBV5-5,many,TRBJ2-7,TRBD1,CASSSGTGTEQYF,TGTGCCAGCAGCTCCGGGACAGGGACCGAGCAGTACTTC
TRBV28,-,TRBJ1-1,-,CASRSVEAFF,TGTGCCAGCAGGTCAGTTGAAGCTTTCTTT
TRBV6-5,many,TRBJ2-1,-,CASSYSSGHNEQFF,TGTGCCAGCAGTTACTCTAGCGGTCACAATGAGCAGTTCTTC
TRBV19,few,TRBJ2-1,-,CASTPGASWLGEQFF,TGTGCCAGTACTCCCGGGGCTAGCTGGCTCGGTGAGCAGTTCTTC
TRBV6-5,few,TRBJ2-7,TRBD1,CASIPGQGAHEQYF,TGTGCCAGCATCCCGGGACAGGGGGCCCACGAGCAGTACTTC
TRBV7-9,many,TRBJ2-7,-,CASSLAATGTHEQYF,TGTGCCAGCAGCTTAGCGGCCACAGGGACCCACGAGCAGTACTTC
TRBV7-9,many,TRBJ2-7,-,CASSRGSTYEQYF,TGTGCCAGCAGCCGGGGGTCAACCTACGAGCAGTACTTC
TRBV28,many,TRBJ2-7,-,CASSRPGDNHEQYF,TGTGCCAGCAGCAGACCAGGGGATAATCACGAGCAGTACTTC
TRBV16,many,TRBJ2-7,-,CASSQISNEQYF,TGTGCCAGCAGCCAAATATCCAACGAGCAGTACTTC
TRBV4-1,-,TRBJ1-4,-,CASSQPWGAKLFF,TGCGCCAGCAGCCAGCCCTGGGGGGCAAAACTGTTTTTT
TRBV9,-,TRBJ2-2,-,CASSVDGRSTGELFF,TGTGCCAGCAGCGTAGACGGCAGAAGCACCGGGGAGCTGTTTTTT
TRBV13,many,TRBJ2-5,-,CASSLGRKVQETQYF,TGTGCCAGCAGCTTAGGCCGGAAGGTCCAAGAGACCCAGTACTTC
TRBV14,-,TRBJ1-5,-,CASSQDVSGRVGQPQHF,TGTGCCAGCAGCCAAGATGTGTCTGGCAGGGTAGGACAGCCCCAGCATTTT